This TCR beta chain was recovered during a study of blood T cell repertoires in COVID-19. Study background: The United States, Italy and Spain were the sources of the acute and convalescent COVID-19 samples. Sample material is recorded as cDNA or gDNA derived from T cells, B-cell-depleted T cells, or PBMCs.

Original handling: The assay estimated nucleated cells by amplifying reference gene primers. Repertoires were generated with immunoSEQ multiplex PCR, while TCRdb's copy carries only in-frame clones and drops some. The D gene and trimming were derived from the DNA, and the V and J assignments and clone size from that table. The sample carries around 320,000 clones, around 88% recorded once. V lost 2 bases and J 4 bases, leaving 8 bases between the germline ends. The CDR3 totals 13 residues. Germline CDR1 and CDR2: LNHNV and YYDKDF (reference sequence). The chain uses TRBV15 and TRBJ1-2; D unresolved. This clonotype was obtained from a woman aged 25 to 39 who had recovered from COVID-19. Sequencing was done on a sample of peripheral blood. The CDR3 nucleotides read TGTGCCACCAGCAGATCGGGGTCCTATGGCTACACCTTC. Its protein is CATSRSGSYGYTF. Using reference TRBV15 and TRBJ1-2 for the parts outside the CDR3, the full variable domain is DAMVIQNPRYQVTQFGKPVTLSCSQTLNHNVMYWYQQKSSQAPKLLFHYYDKDFNNEADTPDNFQSRRPNTSFCFLDIRSPGLGDTAMYLCATSRSGSYGYTFGSGTRLTVV.